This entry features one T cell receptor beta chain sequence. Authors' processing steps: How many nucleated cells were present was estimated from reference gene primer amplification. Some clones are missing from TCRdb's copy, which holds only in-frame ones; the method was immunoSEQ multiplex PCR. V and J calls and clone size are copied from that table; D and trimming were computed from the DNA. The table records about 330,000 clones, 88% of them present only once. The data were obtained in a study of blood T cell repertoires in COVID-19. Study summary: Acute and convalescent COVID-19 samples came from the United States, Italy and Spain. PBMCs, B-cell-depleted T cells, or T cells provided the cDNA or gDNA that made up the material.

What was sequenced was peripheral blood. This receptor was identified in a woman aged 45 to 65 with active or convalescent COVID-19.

The DNA for the CDR3 is TGCGCCAGCAGCTTGTCCGGGTCTGGGGCCAACGTCCTGACTTTC. This encodes CASSLSGSGANVLTF. The V call is TRBV5-1, the J call TRBJ2-6; D is ambiguous. The CDR3 loop spans 15 amino acids. V was trimmed by 1 base and J by 1 base, leaving 6 bases between them. The germline V gene has CDR1 SGHRS and CDR2 YFSETQ. Using reference TRBV5-1 and TRBJ2-6 for the parts outside the CDR3, the full variable domain is KAGVTQTPRYLIKTRGQQVTLSCSPISGHRSVSWYQQTPGQGLQFLFEYFSETQRNKGNFPGRFSGRQFSNSRSEMNVSTLELGDSALYLCASSLSGSGANVLTFGAGSRLTVL.